These 29 T cell receptor beta chains came from one sample sequenced in a study of CD4 and CD8 cells across lung adenocarcinoma regions (dated by TCRdb to between 2018 and 2020). The library relied on PCR. TCRdb records HiSeq X Ten as the sequencer. TCRdb trimmed the raw reads at Q25, called clones with MiXCR and kept productive beta chains. Rows with one shared CDR3 protein collapse into an entry with the most common genes and DNA. The sample records around 18,000 distinct CDR3 sequences, around 50% of which are singletons. Together, the top ten hold 30% to 40% of the sample. The sequenced sample was CD8+ T cells from the margin of a lung tumor. The cell subset or site label of this sample denotes: tumor margin region. The receptor set was obtained from a male donor with lung adenocarcinoma. The CD4 and CD8 labels of this study may be unreliable.

The chain uses TRBV10-3 and TRBJ2-2; 7 bases map to TRBD2. Germline trimming cut 3 bases from V and 5 bases from J; bases unmatched to any gene: 12. The CDR3 is made up of 17 amino acids. Germline loops: CDR1 ENHRY, CDR2 SYGVKD. DNA of the CDR3: TGTGCCATCAGTGAATGGGAGCGGGGAATGGGGACCGGGGAGCTGTTTTTT. Amino acids: CAISEWERGMGTGELFF.

The chain carries TRBV6-4 and TRBJ2-5; the D is unclear. The J call could be wrong; TRBJ2-7 is a better fit for the DNA end. CDR1 and CDR2 (germline): MRHNA, SNTAGT. CDR3 size: 13 residues. The CDR3 spells CASSPSDGYEQYF. In DNA, the CDR3 is TGTGCCAGCAGTCCCTCCGACGGATACGAGCAGTACTTC.

This sequence joins TRBV10-1 and TRBJ1-5, with a tentative D call TRBD1 (5 bases). This CDR3 region has 14 residues. V was trimmed by 7 bases and J by 16 bases, leaving 26 bases between them. CDR1 and CDR2 (germline): WNHNN, SYGVQD (reference sequence). CDR3 residues: CASTPTDVHQPLHF. The DNA of the CDR3 is TGCGCCAGCACTCCGACAGACGTACATCAGCCCCTCCATTTT.

This clonotype turned up a few times. The gene calls are TRBV4-1 and TRBJ2-1; tentatively, D is TRBD1 (6 bases). CDR3 length: 15 amino acids. V was shortened by 4 bases and J by 2 bases, with 12 bases between the two germline ends. CDR1 and CDR2 from the germline V gene are MGHRA and YSYEKL. This CDR3 reads CASSPEGGAYNEQFF. The CDR3 DNA is TGCGCCAGCAGCCCCGAAGGGGGTGCCTACAATGAGCAGTTCTTC.

The chain combines TRBV6-1 with TRBJ2-3; TRBD1 matches 8 bases. Germline V gene lookup returns CDR1 MNHNS and CDR2 SASEGT. The CDR3 covers 18 residues. Trimming removed 0 bases from V and 0 bases from J; junction bases left unmatched: 8. This CDR3 reads CASSEARWGQESTDTQYF. The CDR3 coding sequence is TGTGCCAGCAGTGAAGCGAGGTGGGGACAGGAGAGCACAGATACGCAGTATTTT.

The sample holds a few counts of this clonotype. This chain uses TRBV6-1 with TRBJ1-2, with 10 bases matching TRBD1. Germline CDR1 reads MNHNS; CDR2 reads SASEGT. V gave up 5 bases and J gave up 7 bases; unmatched junction bases: 10. The CDR3 spans 15 residues. DNA of the CDR3: TGTGCCAGCAGTCCGGGACAGGGGAGGACCCCTGGCTACACCTTC. This encodes CASSPGQGRTPGYTF.

The gene calls are TRBV6-1 and TRBJ2-1, with TRBD2 matching over 8 bases. J gave up 10 bases and V 7 bases, and 15 bases lay outside the gene matches. CDR1 and CDR2 from the germline V gene are MNHNS and SASEGT. The CDR3 totals 15 residues. CDR3 in DNA: TGTGCCAGCACGCCGGTCTTAGCGGGGTTCAGGGAGCAGTTCTTC. Its translation is CASTPVLAGFREQFF.

The chain is built from TRBV4-1 and TRBJ2-3; 7 bases are shared with TRBD2. The germline V gene encodes CDR1 MGHRA and CDR2 YSYEKL. Trimming removed 1 base from V and 6 bases from J; junction bases left unmatched: 19. The CDR3 loop spans 19 amino acids. Written as DNA, the CDR3 is TGCGCCAGCAGCCAAGTGTGGAGCGGGACCTCCCCGGGCCCCGATACGCAGTATTTT. Protein product: CASSQVWSGTSPGPDTQYF.

V gene TRBV6-5 combines with J gene TRBJ2-1; perhaps D is TRBD1 or TRBD2 (6 bases each). Near its end, the DNA agrees better with TRBJ2-7, so the J call may be wrong. CDR3 length: 16 amino acids. Per the germline V gene, CDR1 is MNHEY and CDR2 is SVGAGI. The CDR3 DNA reads TGTGCCAGCAGTTACTCCCCGGGGGCCGGCGGTGGCGAGCAGTACTTC. Encoded protein: CASSYSPGAGGGEQYF.

The chain links TRBV6-1 to TRBJ2-4, with D unclear. V was trimmed by 6 bases and J by 5 bases, leaving 8 bases between them. Germline V gives CDR1 MNHNS, CDR2 SASEGT. The CDR3 length is 12 residues. This CDR3 reads CASSGDQNIQYF. Written as DNA, the CDR3 is TGTGCCAGCAGCGGTGACCAAAACATTCAGTACTTC.

This clonotype was observed a few times. V is TRBV4-1 and J is TRBJ1-2; D is perhaps TRBD1 (5 bases). Trimming took off 0 bases at V and 4 bases at J, with 12 bases between the two ends. This CDR3 is 15 amino acids long. Per the germline V gene, CDR1 is MGHRA and CDR2 is YSYEKL. CDR3 residues: CASSQDGPGGYGYTF. The CDR3 DNA is TGCGCCAGCAGCCAAGATGGGCCGGGGGGCTATGGCTACACCTTC.

This clonotype occurred a few times. CDR3 region: CSATAALNTGELFF. CDR3 coding DNA: TGCAGTGCTACGGCTGCCCTGAACACCGGGGAGCTGTTTTTT. V usage is TRBV20-1 and J usage is TRBJ2-2; D uncertain. This CDR3 is 14 amino acids long. The V end lost 4 bases, the J end lost 1 base, and 10 bases lay between the germline ends. Germline loops: CDR1 DFQATT, CDR2 SNEGSKA (reference sequence).

The sample holds many counts of this clonotype. V gene TRBV6-1 combines with J gene TRBJ2-7; 10 positions match TRBD1. V lost 6 bases to trimming and J lost 3 bases; unmatched junction nucleotides: 11. CDR1 is MNHNS and CDR2 is SASEGT in the germline V gene. The CDR3 loop spans 16 amino acids. The CDR3 DNA is TGTGCCAGCAGGGGCCCCCCCGGGACAGGGGTCTACGAGCAGTACTTC. Its protein is CASRGPPGTGVYEQYF.

This sequence joins TRBV4-1 and TRBJ1-6; D is perhaps TRBD1 (6 bases). Trimming cost V 3 bases and J 10 bases, with 13 bases left between them. CDR3 size: 14 residues. Germline V lookup: CDR1 MGHRA, CDR2 YSYEKL. CDR3 region: CASSHGGGDSPLHF. The CDR3 DNA sequence: TGCGCCAGCAGCCACGGGGGCGGGGACTCACCCCTCCACTTT.

This clonotype was seen ten or more times. The chain carries TRBV7-2 and TRBJ2-1, with 7 nucleotides matching TRBD2. In germline, CDR1 is SGHTA, CDR2 FQGNSA. This CDR3 has 16 amino acids. The ends lost 2 bases at V and 8 bases at J; junction bases unmatched: 12. CDR3 amino acids: CASSLRGLGGRDEQFF. The DNA of the CDR3 is TGTGCCAGCAGCTTACGAGGCCTCGGCGGGAGAGATGAGCAGTTCTTC.

This clonotype was picked up one time. The junction departs from the called germline gene at one end, perhaps through a read error. This chain connects TRBV6-1 to TRBJ2-3; D possibly matches TRBD1 or TRBD2 (6 bases each). The CDR3 contains 17 residues. Germline lookup yields CDR1 MNHNS and CDR2 SASEGT. The CDR3 loop is CASCGGPSSGDPDTQYF. CDR3 DNA: TGTGCCAGCTGTGGGGGGCCTAGCTCCGGTGACCCAGATACCCAGTATTTC.

The rearrangement links TRBV27 to TRBJ2-7, with D maybe TRBD1 (6 bases). V shed 5 bases and J shed 5 bases, with 13 bases lying between them. The CDR3 runs 13 residues. Germline V gene sequence: CDR1 MNHEY, CDR2 SMNVEV (reference sequence). CDR3 sequence reads: CASSNRVSHEQYF. Here the CDR3 DNA reads TGTGCCAGCAGTAACAGGGTTTCCCACGAGCAGTACTTC.

The rearrangement joins TRBV20-1 to TRBJ2-1, with a possible D match to TRBD2 (6 bases). Trimming shortened V by 1 base and J by 6 bases, and 13 bases separated the two germline ends. The CDR3 has 14 residues. Germline V gene data show CDR1 as DFQATT and CDR2 as SNEGSKA (reference sequence). As DNA, the CDR3 is TGCAGTGCTAGAGTCGCGGGATGGGGCAATGAGCAGTTCTTC. Residues: CSARVAGWGNEQFF.

This clonotype was counted a single time. The chain carries TRBV25-1 and TRBJ2-1; D is perhaps TRBD1 (5 bases). Germline CDR1 is MGHDK and CDR2 is SYGVNS. The CDR3 covers 17 residues. The germline V and J ends were trimmed by 1 base and 2 bases, with 15 bases remaining between them. The CDR3 protein is CASSEFRDSQAYNEQFF. The CDR3 DNA follows: TGTGCCAGCAGTGAATTCCGCGACAGCCAGGCCTACAATGAGCAGTTCTTC.

A word on this clonotype: The junction departs from the called germline gene at one end, perhaps through a read error. The chain carries TRBV6-5 and TRBJ2-4; TRBD2 matches 7 bases. The CDR3 sequence is 15 residues long. Germline CDR1 MNHEY, CDR2 SVGAGI. CDR3 protein: CASSSPAGAKNTQYF. The CDR3 DNA follows: TGTGCCAGCAGTTCGCCGGCGGGAGCCAAAAACACTCAGTACTTC.

This chain joins TRBV6-1 and TRBJ1-1, with D perhaps TRBD1 (6 bases). Germline CDR1 reads MNHNS; CDR2 reads SASEGT. This CDR3 contains 13 residues. The ends were cut back, 4 bases at V and 5 bases at J, with 11 bases in the middle. The CDR3 is CASSGGHPTEAFF. In DNA, the CDR3 is TGTGCCAGCAGTGGGGGACATCCGACTGAAGCTTTCTTT.

This clonotype is labeled as medium-sized. The rearrangement uses TRBV6-1 and TRBJ2-5; 15 nucleotides match TRBD2. The V gene end was trimmed by 6 bases and the J gene end by 0 bases; junction bases not matched to a gene: 8. This CDR3 region has 18 residues. Per the germline V gene, CDR1 is MNHNS and CDR2 is SASEGT. The CDR3 protein is CASSSGLAGGAYQETQYF. Written as DNA, the CDR3 is TGTGCCAGCAGCTCCGGACTAGCGGGAGGGGCGTACCAAGAGACCCAGTACTTC.

The chain recombines TRBV3-1 with TRBJ2-5; D remains ambiguous. V was clipped by 0 bases and J by 5 bases, with 4 bases between them. Germline CDR1 is LGHDT and CDR2 is YNNKEL (reference sequence). The CDR3 is made up of 12 amino acids. The CDR3 region has the DNA TGTGCCAGCAGCCAAGATGAGGAGACCCAGTACTTC. It encodes CASSQDEETQYF.

Comment on this clonotype: An end of the junction does not agree with germline; a read error may underlie this. This sequence joins TRBV6-4 and TRBJ2-4, with D possibly matching TRBD2 (6 bases). The closer fit of TRBJ2-3 to the DNA end suggests the J call may be wrong. Germline V gives CDR1 MRHNA, CDR2 SNTAGT. The length of the CDR3 is 16 residues. The CDR3 DNA is TGTGCCAGCCGTGACTCGGGGCCGGGAGTCAAAAACACTCAGTATTTT. Residues: CASRDSGPGVKNTQYF.

The rearrangement links TRBV6-1 to TRBJ2-3; possible D gene TRBD2, 5 bases. Looked up from germline, CDR1 is MNHNS and CDR2 is SASEGT. The germline V and J ends were trimmed by 0 bases and 6 bases, with 16 bases remaining between them. This CDR3 is 16 amino acids long. CDR3 loop: CASSEAGLTFPDTQYF. In nucleotides, the CDR3 is TGTGCCAGCAGTGAAGCAGGACTCACATTCCCGGATACGCAGTATTTT.

This clonotype was detected ten times or more. The chain recombines TRBV10-3 with TRBJ2-7, with D perhaps matching TRBD1 (5 bases). The CDR3 contains 17 residues. Germline assignment: CDR1 ENHRY and CDR2 SYGVKD. With 0 bases removed from V and 1 base from J, the gap between germline ends came to 16 bases. The CDR3: CAISESGAKFESYEQYF. The CDR3 coding sequence is TGTGCCATCAGTGAGTCTGGGGCAAAGTTCGAGTCCTACGAGCAGTACTTC.

This clonotype was seen repeatedly, ten times or more. V and J are TRBV7-2 and TRBJ2-5; TRBD2 matches 9 bases. Germline V CDR1 and CDR2: SGHTA, FQGNSA. There are 13 residues in the CDR3. Trimming took 2 bases from V and 5 from J; bases not matched to a gene: 0. CDR3 nucleotides: TGTGCCAGCAGCTTAACTAGCGGGGAGACCCAGTACTTC. Translated, it gives CASSLTSGETQYF.

The table lists this clonotype with a few counts. The V call is TRBV5-1, the J call TRBJ2-1; the D is unclear. V lost 4 bases, J lost 0 bases, and 11 bases lay in between. The CDR3 consists of 15 residues. Germline V gives CDR1 SGHRS, CDR2 YFSETQ. In DNA, the CDR3 is TGCGCCAGCAGCCTGGACGGAGTCTCCTACAATGAGCAGTTCTTC. It specifies CASSLDGVSYNEQFF.

In the case of this clonotype: The germline gene is not matched at one end of the junction; a read error may be the cause. This chain links TRBV10-2 with TRBJ2-4; TRBD2 matches at 8 bases. The CDR3 totals 14 residues. Germline values: CDR1 WSHSY, CDR2 SAAADI. The chain's CDR3 is CGSSGRGAKNTQYF. CDR3 DNA sequence: TGCGGCAGCTCGGGGCGGGGGGCCAAAAATACTCAGTACTTC.